A selection of T cell receptor beta chains follows, all from one sample in a study of sequential checkpoint blockade in melanoma. Generated by immunoSEQ multiplex PCR, the TCRdb table keeps only in-frame clones and is missing some. In the table there are nearly 4,000 clones, about a fifth of which are singletons. The specimen comprised tumor tissue (inferred from file names), sampled from a patient given nivolumab and ipilimumab in sequence. The receptor set was obtained from a human patient with melanoma. Some clones in this sample may be carry-over from other donors' samples. The conserved cysteine and the conserved F or W are not part of the CDR3 here.

j_call,v_call,cdr3_aa
TRBJ1-3,TRBV2,ASKWEGSVDTIY
TRBJ1-5,TRBV11-3,ASSGWGANQPQH
TRBJ2-3,TRBV11-3,ASSVTGGVTDTQY
TRBJ1-2,TRBV28,ASSLASGTGVDGYT
TRBJ2-2,TRBV11-3,ASSSGLAWTGELF
TRBJ1-2,TRBV19,ASSMAGGYGYT
TRBJ1-5,TRBV10-3,AISEWGQGNQPQH
TRBJ1-2,TRBV11-3,ASSQRPHDYYGYT
TRBJ1-6,TRBV6-8,ASSARDTNSPLH
TRBJ1-2,TRBV6-8,ASSNPSEGLNYGYT
TRBJ2-1,TRBV6-8,ASSYRGQLYNEQF
TRBJ1-3,TRBV29-1,SVDPTGSGNTIY
TRBJ1-1,TRBV19,ASSSAGWGRTEAF